The 21 T cell receptor beta chains below were found in one sample sequenced in a study of blood T cell repertoires in COVID-19. The repertoire was sequenced with immunoSEQ multiplex PCR; TCRdb's copy has only in-frame clones and lacks some. This table has under 200,000 clones, more than 70% appearing once. Source material: PBMCs or T cells enriched from blood (not recorded which). These receptors were collected from a woman aged 50 to 60 in a cohort exposed to, infected with or recovered from COVID-19 (not recorded which).

The chain is built from TRBV7-8 and TRBJ1-5; D ambiguous. The CDR3 runs 15 residues. Looked up from germline, CDR1 is SGHVS and CDR2 is FQNEAQ. V was shortened by 2 bases and J by 3 bases, with 11 bases between the two germline ends. CDR3 bases: TGTGCCAGCAGCTTAATCGGCGGCACCAATCAGCCCCAGCATTTT. Its translation is CASSLIGGTNQPQHF.

This chain connects TRBV1 to TRBJ1-1. TRBV1 is tagged as a pseudogene. The CDR3 runs 18 residues. The CDR3 nucleotides read TGCACCAGCAGCCACGGTAATTCCTGCACCCCATTGAACACTGAAGCTTTCTTT. Encoded protein: CTSSHGNSCTPLNTEAFF.

This clone was picked up a small number of times. The chain couples TRBV28 to TRBJ1-4; 9 bases map to TRBD1. The CDR3 runs 15 residues. V lost 3 bases to trimming and J lost 6 bases; unmatched junction nucleotides: 5. Germline V gives CDR1 MDHEN, CDR2 SYDVKM. The CDR3 here is CASSFSRQGDEKLFF. The CDR3 DNA is TGTGCCAGCAGTTTCTCTCGACAGGGGGATGAAAAACTGTTTTTT.

The rearrangement links TRBV29-1 to TRBJ2-3; 8 bases fit TRBD1. This CDR3 has 14 residues. J lost 4 bases, V lost 7 bases, and 10 bases had no gene match. Germline CDR1 reads SQVTM; CDR2 reads ANQGSEA. CDR3 in amino acids: CSAEGQGGPDTQYF. CDR3 nucleotides: TGCAGCGCCGAAGGACAGGGAGGACCAGATACGCAGTATTTT.

The V gene is TRBV3-1 (or the pseudogene TRBV3-2), the J gene TRBJ2-1; D gene ambiguous. The germline CDR1 and CDR2 sequences are LGHDT and YNNKEL (reference sequence). CDR3 length: 14 amino acids. V lost 3 bases, J lost 4 bases, and 10 bases lay in between. The CDR3 region has the DNA TGTGCCAGCAGCCAGACAAAGCAGTACAATGAGCAGTTCTTC. It codes for CASSQTKQYNEQFF.

The V and J genes are TRBV19 and TRBJ1-5; D gene unclear. CDR3 size: 15 residues. Trimming shortened V by 1 base and J by 0 bases, and 7 bases separated the two germline ends. CDR1 is LNHDA, CDR2 SQIVND, per germline (reference sequence). CDR3 amino acids: CASSIGSHSNQPQHF. The CDR3 bases are TGTGCCAGTAGTATAGGCAGTCATAGCAATCAGCCCCAGCATTTT.

This chain uses TRBV10-3 with TRBJ1-2, with a weak D call TRBD1 (6 bases). Germline CDR1 reads ENHRY; CDR2 reads SYGVKD. The CDR3 has 15 residues. Deletions cut 2 bases from V and 4 bases from J, with 14 bases between. CDR3 coding DNA: TGTGCCATCAGTGAGGGCTGGGGGCAAGGCTATGGCTACACCTTC. It codes for CAISEGWGQGYGYTF.

This clone appeared a single time. The V gene is TRBV27, the J gene TRBJ2-1; D may be TRBD2 (6 bases). Trimming removed 0 bases from V and 6 bases from J, with 12 bases in between. CDR1 is MNHEY, CDR2 SMNVEV, per germline (reference sequence). There are 15 residues in the CDR3. CDR3 DNA: TGTGCCAGCAGTTTATCCATCGGGGGACGCAATGAGCAGTTCTTC. This encodes CASSLSIGGRNEQFF.

This clone was counted between two and nine times. V gene TRBV7-9 combines with J gene TRBJ2-7; D call uncertain. Germline assignment: CDR1 SEHNR and CDR2 FQNEAQ (reference sequence). Trimming pared 1 base from V and 0 bases from J, leaving 10 bases between. CDR3 size: 15 residues. The CDR3 here is CASSLGAANSYEQYF. CDR3 in DNA: TGTGCCAGCAGCTTAGGCGCAGCGAACTCCTACGAGCAGTACTTC.

The rearrangement joins TRBV18 to TRBJ2-1; the match to TRBD2 covers 9 bases. Per germline, CDR1 KGHSH and CDR2 LQKENI. The V gene end was trimmed by 2 bases and the J gene end by 7 bases; junction bases not matched to a gene: 9. The CDR3 contains 16 residues. In DNA, the CDR3 is TGTGCCAGCTCACCAAACGCGGGGGGGCTTGGGAATGAGCAGTTCTTC. It codes for CASSPNAGGLGNEQFF.

This rearrangement joins TRBV7-9 to TRBJ1-1; TRBD1 aligns across 7 bases. This CDR3 is 13 amino acids long. The ends lost 6 bases at V and 3 bases at J; junction bases unmatched: 4. Germline assignment: CDR1 SEHNR and CDR2 FQNEAQ (reference sequence). CDR3 loop: CASRMGTDTEAFF. CDR3 nucleotides: TGTGCCAGCAGGATGGGGACAGACACTGAAGCTTTCTTT.

The CDR3 is CASRGTGVPGELFF. The CDR3 DNA sequence: TGTGCCAGTAGGGGGACAGGGGTTCCCGGGGAGCTGTTTTTT. This chain joins TRBV19 and TRBJ2-2; 10 nucleotides match TRBD1. The germline V gene has CDR1 LNHDA and CDR2 SQIVND (reference sequence). The CDR3 length is 14 residues. V lost 6 bases to trimming and J lost 6 bases; unmatched junction nucleotides: 4.

The chain joins TRBV6-5 to TRBJ2-1; 9 positions agree with TRBD2. V lost 8 bases, J lost 9 bases, and 5 bases stayed unmatched. Per germline, CDR1 MNHEY and CDR2 SVGAGI. This CDR3 contains 12 residues. CDR3 in amino acids: CASQRGEGEQFF. Here the CDR3 DNA reads TGTGCCAGCCAGCGGGGGGAGGGTGAGCAGTTCTTC.

V usage is TRBV11-2 and J usage is TRBJ1-6; 9 positions agree with TRBD1. This CDR3 region has 17 residues. V lost 2 bases to trimming and J lost 7 bases; unmatched junction nucleotides: 9. Germline V gene sequence: CDR1 SGHAT, CDR2 FQNNGV. The CDR3 protein is CASSLRWDREKNSPLHF. The CDR3 DNA reads TGTGCCAGCAGCTTAAGGTGGGACAGGGAAAAGAATTCACCCCTCCACTTT.

This chain joins TRBV28 and TRBJ1-4; D call uncertain. CDR3 length: 12 amino acids. Trimming took off 5 bases at V and 6 bases at J, with 7 bases between the two ends. In germline, CDR1 is MDHEN, CDR2 SYDVKM. Here the CDR3 DNA reads TGTGCCAGCAGTGTCGGGGATGAAAAACTGTTTTTT. Protein sequence: CASSVGDEKLFF.

The chain employs TRBV2 and TRBJ1-3; TRBD1 agrees at 8 bases. The CDR3 spans 14 residues. With V trimmed by 6 bases and J by 4 bases, 5 bases remained unmatched. Per germline, CDR1 SNHLY and CDR2 FYNNEI. CDR3 loop: CASRDRVGGNTIYF. The DNA of the CDR3 is TGTGCCAGCAGGGACAGGGTGGGCGGAAACACCATATATTTT. The full variable domain, its missing parts supplied by reference TRBV2 and TRBJ1-3, is EPEVTQTPSHQVTQMGQEVILRCVPISNHLYFYWYRQILGQKVEFLVSFYNNEISEKSEIFDDQFSVERPDGSNFTLKIRSTKLEDSAMYFCASRDRVGGNTIYFGEGSWLTVV.

This clone was observed once. The CDR3 is CASSLEVSEQYF. The CDR3, as DNA: TGTGCCAGCAGTTTGGAGGTATCGGAGCAGTACTTC. This rearrangement joins TRBV28 to TRBJ2-7; D possibly corresponds to TRBD2 (5 bases). Germline V lookup: CDR1 MDHEN, CDR2 SYDVKM. Deletions cut 3 bases from V and 7 bases from J, with 10 bases between. This CDR3 has 12 residues.

This clone showed up just a few times. The chain uses TRBV12-3 or TRBV12-4 and TRBJ1-2; tentatively, D is TRBD1 (6 bases). V lost 5 bases and J lost 8, with 15 bases in between. The CDR3 is 13 residues long. CDR3 loop: CASSPDRLRGYTF. DNA for the CDR3: TGTGCCAGCAGTCCCGACAGGCTGCGGGGCTACACCTTC.

This clone was detected a few times. Other DNA sequences within the sample encode an identical CDR3. The V and J genes are TRBV4-3 and TRBJ2-5; D is perhaps TRBD1 (6 bases). CDR3 size: 14 residues. Per germline, CDR1 LGHNA and CDR2 YSLEER. Trimming shortened V by 0 bases and J by 5 bases, and 10 bases separated the two germline ends. CDR3 region: CASSQDTGKETQYF. In nucleotides, the CDR3 is TGCGCCAGCAGCCAAGATACAGGGAAGGAGACCCAGTACTTC.

Only one count was recorded for this clone. The chain employs TRBV19 and TRBJ1-5; maybe TRBD1 (5 bases). The V end lost 3 bases, the J end lost 3 bases, and 12 bases lay between the germline ends. Germline CDR1 LNHDA, CDR2 SQIVND (reference sequence). The CDR3 sequence is 15 residues long. The CDR3, as DNA: TGTGCCAGTAGTATTGGTGGCAGGGTCAATCAGCCCCAGCATTTT. It translates to CASSIGGRVNQPQHF.

This clone has only one observation. The chain has TRBV10-2 and TRBJ1-1; the D is unclear. CDR1 is WSHSY and CDR2 is SAAADI in the germline V gene. The CDR3 is 14 amino acids. Trimming cost V 4 bases and J 0 bases, with 9 bases left between them. CDR3 residues: CASSGSGLNTEAFF. CDR3 bases: TGCGCCAGCAGTGGCAGCGGTTTGAACACTGAAGCTTTCTTT.